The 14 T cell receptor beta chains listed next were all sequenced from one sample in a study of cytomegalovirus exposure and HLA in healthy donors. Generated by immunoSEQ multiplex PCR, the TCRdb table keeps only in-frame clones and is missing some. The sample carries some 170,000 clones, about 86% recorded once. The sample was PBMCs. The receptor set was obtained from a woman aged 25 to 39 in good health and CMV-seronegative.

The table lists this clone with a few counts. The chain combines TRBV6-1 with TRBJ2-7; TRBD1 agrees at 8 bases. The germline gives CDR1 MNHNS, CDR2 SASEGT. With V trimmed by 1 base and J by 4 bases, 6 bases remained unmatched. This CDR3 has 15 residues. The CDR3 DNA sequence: TGTGCCAGCAGTGAAGACGACAGGGGAATGTACGAGCAGTACTTC. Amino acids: CASSEDDRGMYEQYF.

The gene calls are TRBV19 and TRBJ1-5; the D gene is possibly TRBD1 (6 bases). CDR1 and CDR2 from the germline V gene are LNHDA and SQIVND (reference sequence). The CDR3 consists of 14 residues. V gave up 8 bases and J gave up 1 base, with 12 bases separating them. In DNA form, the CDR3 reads TGTGCCAGTGGGGTGGGGGCGAGCAATCAGCCCCAGCATTTT. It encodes CASGVGASNQPQHF.

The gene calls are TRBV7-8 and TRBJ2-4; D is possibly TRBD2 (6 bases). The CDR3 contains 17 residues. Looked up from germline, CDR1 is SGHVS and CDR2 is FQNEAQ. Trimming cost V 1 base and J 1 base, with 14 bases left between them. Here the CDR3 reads CASSLVGGRTAKNIQYF. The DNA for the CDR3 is TGTGCCAGCAGCTTAGTCGGGGGACGGACGGCCAAAAACATTCAGTACTTC.

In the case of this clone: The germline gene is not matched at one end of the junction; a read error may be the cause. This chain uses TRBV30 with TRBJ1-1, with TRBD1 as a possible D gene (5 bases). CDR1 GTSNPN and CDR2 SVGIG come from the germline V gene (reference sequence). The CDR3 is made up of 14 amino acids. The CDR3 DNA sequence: TGTGCCTGGAGTGAGAAGGGGTTGAACGCTGAAGCTTTCTTT. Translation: CAWSEKGLNAEAFF. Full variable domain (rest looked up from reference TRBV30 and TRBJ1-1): SQTIHQWPATLVQPVGSPLSLECTVEGTSNPNLYWYRQAAGRGLQLLFYSVGIGQISSEVPQNLSASRPQDRQFILSSKKLLLSDSGFYLCAWSEKGLNAEAFFGQGTRLTVV.

CDR3 DNA: TGTGCCAGCAGCGAGGGGTATACTCCTGGAAACACCATATATTTT. Its protein product is CASSEGYTPGNTIYF. The chain uses TRBV11-3 and TRBJ1-3; weak D call: TRBD1 (5 bases). CDR1 and CDR2 (germline): SGHNT, YENEEA. The CDR3 runs to 15 residues. V was cut by 5 bases and J by 2 bases, with 13 bases left in between.

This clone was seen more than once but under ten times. CDR3 sequence (DNA): TGTGCCAGTAGTATGCAGCGAAGACAGGGACGGGATTCACCCCTCCACTTT. This sequence encodes CASSMQRRQGRDSPLHF. The chain couples TRBV19 to TRBJ1-6; TRBD1 matches at 7 bases. Germline CDR1 and CDR2: LNHDA and SQIVND (reference sequence). J gave up 8 bases and V 3 bases, and 13 bases lay outside the gene matches. The CDR3 is 17 amino acids.

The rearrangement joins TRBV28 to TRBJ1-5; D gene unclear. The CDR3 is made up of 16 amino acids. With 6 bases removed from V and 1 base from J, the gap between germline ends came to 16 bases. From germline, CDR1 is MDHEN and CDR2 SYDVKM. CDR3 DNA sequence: TGTGCCAGCAGATTTAGGGTCAGGCGAAGCAATCAGCCCCAGCATTTT. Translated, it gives CASRFRVRRSNQPQHF. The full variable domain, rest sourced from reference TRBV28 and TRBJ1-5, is DVKVTQSSRYLVKRTGEKVFLECVQDMDHENMFWYRQDPGLGLRLIYFSYDVKMKEKGDIPEGYSVSREKKERFSLILESASTNQTSMYLCASRFRVRRSNQPQHFGDGTRLSIL.

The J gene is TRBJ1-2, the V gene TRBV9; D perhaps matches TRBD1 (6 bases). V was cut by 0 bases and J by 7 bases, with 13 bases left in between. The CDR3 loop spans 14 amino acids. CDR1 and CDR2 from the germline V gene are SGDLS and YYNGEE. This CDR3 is CASSVEQGHSGYTF. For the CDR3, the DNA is TGTGCCAGCAGCGTAGAACAGGGACATTCTGGCTACACCTTC.

The CDR3 spells CASSGRDRPSGELFF. DNA of the CDR3: TGTGCCAGCAGTGGTCGGGACAGGCCATCCGGGGAGCTGTTTTTT. V usage is TRBV25-1 and J usage is TRBJ2-2; 8 positions agree with TRBD1. Losses at the gene ends were 4 bases for V and 6 bases for J; bases not matched to a gene: 7. Germline-derived CDR1 and CDR2 are MGHDK and SYGVNS. This CDR3 contains 15 residues.

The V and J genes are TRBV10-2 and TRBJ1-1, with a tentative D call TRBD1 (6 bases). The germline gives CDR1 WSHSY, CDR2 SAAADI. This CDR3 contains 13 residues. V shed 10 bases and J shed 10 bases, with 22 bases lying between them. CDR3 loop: CATSYPGGRGAFF. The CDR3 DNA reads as TGCGCCACCTCCTACCCCGGGGGGCGCGGAGCTTTCTTT.

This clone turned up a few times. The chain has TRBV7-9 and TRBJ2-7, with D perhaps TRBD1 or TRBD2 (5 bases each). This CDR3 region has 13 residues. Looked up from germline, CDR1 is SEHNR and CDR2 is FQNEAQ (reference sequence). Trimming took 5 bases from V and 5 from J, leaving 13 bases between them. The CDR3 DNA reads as TGTGCCAGCAGCCCCGGGACCATCCACGAGCAGTACTTC. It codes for CASSPGTIHEQYF.

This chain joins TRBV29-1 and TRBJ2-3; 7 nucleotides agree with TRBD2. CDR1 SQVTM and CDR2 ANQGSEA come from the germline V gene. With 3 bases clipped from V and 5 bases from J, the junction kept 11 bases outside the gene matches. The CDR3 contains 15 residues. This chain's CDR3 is CSVDAPSGFVDTQYF. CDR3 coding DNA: TGCAGCGTTGACGCCCCTAGCGGTTTCGTAGATACGCAGTATTTT.

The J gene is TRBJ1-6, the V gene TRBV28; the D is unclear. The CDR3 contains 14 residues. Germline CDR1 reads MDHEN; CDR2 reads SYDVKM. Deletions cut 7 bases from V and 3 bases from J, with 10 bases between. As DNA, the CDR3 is TGTGCCAGCACATTTTTCGGCTATAATTCACCCCTCCACTTT. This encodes CASTFFGYNSPLHF.

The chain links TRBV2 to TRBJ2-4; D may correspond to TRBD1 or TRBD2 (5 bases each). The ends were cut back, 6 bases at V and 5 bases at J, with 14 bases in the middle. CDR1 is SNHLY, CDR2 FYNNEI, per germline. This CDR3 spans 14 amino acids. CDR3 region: CASSPPGRENIQYF. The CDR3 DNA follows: TGTGCCAGCAGCCCACCGGGACGGGAAAACATTCAGTACTTC.